The text below deals with one T cell receptor beta chain. Its antigen is unknown. This specimen belongs to a study of identical twins. Study-level points and caveats: Instead of following the same donors, the conclusions were based on cross-sectional statistical analysis. Among beta out-of-frame sequences, excess sharing between twins appeared weaker.

V lost 9 bases and J lost 8; bases outside the gene matches: 12. The CDR3 sequence is 14 residues long. Germline V lookup: CDR1 KGHSH, CDR2 LQKENI. Using its own MiXCR run on the 5' RACE reads, TCRdb lists one record per CDR3 protein. The table lists some 570,000 distinct CDR3 sequences, 20% to 25% of them singletons, with 0.48% in the top ten. This same sample was also part of a study on yellow fever vaccine responses in identical twins.

This receptor was obtained from a woman aged 18 to 35 in good health. The sequenced material came from CD4+ T cells sorted from blood. This sequence joins TRBV18 and TRBJ2-1; TRBD2 aligns across 8 bases. CDR3 DNA: TGTGCCAGTACACAGCGGGAGATCTCCCATGAGCAGTTCTTC. As protein: CASTQREISHEQFF.